This T cell receptor (beta chain) was recorded in a study of cytomegalovirus exposure and HLA in healthy donors. The PCR had 60 Vbeta and 13 Jbeta primers. Data came from immunoSEQ multiplex PCR; TCRdb stores just in-frame clones and leaves some out. The sample consists of 60,000 to 70,000 clones, roughly 75% of them appearing once. Only one count was recorded for this clone. Its specificity is not known. Donors were nominally healthy when sampled, though unrecorded immune exposures were likely. Study results and caveats: It was reported that the classifier diagnosed cytomegalovirus status with high specificity and sensitivity in both the original and validation cohorts. Accurate prediction of most subjects' HLA-A and HLA-B alleles from TCR beta sequences was reported.

This CDR3 is 14 amino acids long. Germline-derived CDR1 and CDR2 are WSHSY and SAAADI. Trimming took off 4 bases at V and 3 bases at J, with 13 bases between the two ends. This chain uses TRBV10-2 with TRBJ2-7; D is perhaps TRBD2 (6 bases). Sequenced input: PBMCs. The clonotype originates from a woman in her 30s in good health and CMV-seronegative. Here the CDR3 DNA reads TGCGCCAGCAGTGTTCGGGAGAGGGTCTACGAGCAGTACTTC. It codes for CASSVRERVYEQYF.